One sample yielded the 7 T cell receptor beta chains listed below, sequenced in a study of metastatic and nonmetastatic thyroid tumors. TCRdb called clones again from the PCR reads with MiXCR. The sample lists about 34,000 clones; approximately 15% were seen once. No patient had received any treatment before thyroid surgery. The sequencing input was blood. These receptors came from a female donor with papillary thyroid cancer or a benign thyroid nodule (not recorded which). Some clones in this sample may be carry-over from other donors' samples.

This clone was observed at least ten times. The V call is TRBV10-2, the J call TRBJ2-7; 10 bases are shared with TRBD2. The CDR3 sequence is 14 residues long. CDR1 and CDR2 from the germline V gene are WSHSY and SAAADI. Trimming took 6 bases from V and 5 from J; bases not matched to a gene: 7. The CDR3 loop reads CASSQSGRVHEQYF. For the CDR3, the DNA is TGCGCCAGCAGCCAAAGCGGGAGGGTCCACGAGCAGTACTTC.

The gene calls are TRBV20-1 and TRBJ2-5, with D possibly called TRBD1 or TRBD2 (5 bases each). Germline CDR1 DFQATT, CDR2 SNEGSKA (reference sequence). The CDR3 contains 17 residues. Trimming stripped 0 bases from V and 2 bases from J, with 19 bases between. The CDR3 DNA sequence: TGCAGTGCTAGAGACCCCACCGGGACCAACATACAAGAGACCCAGTACTTC. It yields the protein CSARDPTGTNIQETQYF.

This clone was recorded many times. J is TRBJ2-3 and V is TRBV5-1, with D tentatively TRBD2 (6 bases). Germline CDR1 reads SGHRS; CDR2 reads YFSETQ. The CDR3 sequence is 13 residues long. V shed 6 bases and J shed 0 bases, with 8 bases lying between them. CDR3 protein: CASTTSSTDTQYF. DNA for the CDR3: TGCGCCAGCACGACTAGTAGCACAGATACGCAGTATTTT.

This clone appeared a few times. The rearrangement uses TRBV7-9 and TRBJ2-7; D not certain. The CDR3 runs 12 residues. V lost 7 bases to trimming and J lost 5 bases, with 12 bases between them. Germline V lookup: CDR1 SEHNR, CDR2 FQNEAQ (reference sequence). CDR3 coding DNA: TGTGCCAGCACCAGTTGGGAAGACGAGCAGTACTTC. This gives the protein CASTSWEDEQYF.

This clone has a count of ten or more. V and J are TRBV19 and TRBJ1-2, with 10 nucleotides matching TRBD1. CDR1 is LNHDA and CDR2 is SQIVND in the germline V gene (reference sequence). The CDR3 runs 15 residues. J gave up 3 bases and V 3 bases, and 4 bases lay outside the gene matches. The CDR3 DNA follows: TGTGCCAGTAGTATGGGACAGGGGCATGACTATGGCTACACCTTC. Its protein product is CASSMGQGHDYGYTF.

In this sample, this clone turned up many times. The chain combines TRBV20-1 with TRBJ2-1; D uncertain. The CDR3 is 16 amino acids. CDR1 is DFQATT, CDR2 SNEGSKA, per germline (reference sequence). Trimming pared 5 bases from V and 0 bases from J, leaving 17 bases between. The CDR3 loop reads CSALTSGAYSYNEQFF. CDR3 nucleotide sequence: TGCAGTGCTTTAACCTCCGGCGCGTACTCCTACAATGAGCAGTTCTTC.

This clone is classed as medium-sized. J is TRBJ1-1 and V is TRBV12-3 or TRBV12-4; 8 bases match TRBD1. The CDR3 runs to 14 residues. After removal of 7 bases from V and 4 bases from J, the junction contained 8 bases not matched to a gene. CDR3 residues: CASTSTGEGTEAFF. The CDR3 bases are TGTGCCAGCACCTCGACAGGGGAGGGCACTGAAGCTTTCTTT.